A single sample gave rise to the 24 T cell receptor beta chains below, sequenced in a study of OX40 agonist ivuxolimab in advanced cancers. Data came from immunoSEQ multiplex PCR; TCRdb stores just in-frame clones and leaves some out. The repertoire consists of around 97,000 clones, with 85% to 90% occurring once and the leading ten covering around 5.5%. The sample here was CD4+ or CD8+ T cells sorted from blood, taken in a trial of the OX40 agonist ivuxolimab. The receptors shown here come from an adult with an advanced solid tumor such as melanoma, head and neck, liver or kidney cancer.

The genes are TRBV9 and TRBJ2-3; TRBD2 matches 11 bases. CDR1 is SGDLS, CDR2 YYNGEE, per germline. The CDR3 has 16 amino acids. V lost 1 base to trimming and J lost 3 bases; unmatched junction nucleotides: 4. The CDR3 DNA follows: TGTGCCAGCAGCGTACTTAGCGGGGGGGCTACAGATACGCAGTATTTT. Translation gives CASSVLSGGATDTQYF.

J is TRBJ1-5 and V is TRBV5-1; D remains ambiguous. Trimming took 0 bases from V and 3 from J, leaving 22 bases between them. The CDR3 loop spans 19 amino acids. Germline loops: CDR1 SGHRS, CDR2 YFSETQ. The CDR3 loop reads CASSLGTGRDHRNNQPQHF. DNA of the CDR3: TGCGCCAGCAGCTTGGGTACGGGAAGAGATCATCGGAACAATCAGCCCCAGCATTTT.

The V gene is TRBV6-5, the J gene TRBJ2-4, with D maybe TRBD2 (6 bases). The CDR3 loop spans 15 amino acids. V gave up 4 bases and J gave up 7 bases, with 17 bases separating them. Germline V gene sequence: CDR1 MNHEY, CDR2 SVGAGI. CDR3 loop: CASSSSFSRGNIQYF. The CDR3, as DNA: TGTGCCAGCAGTTCCAGCTTTAGCCGGGGGAACATTCAGTACTTC.

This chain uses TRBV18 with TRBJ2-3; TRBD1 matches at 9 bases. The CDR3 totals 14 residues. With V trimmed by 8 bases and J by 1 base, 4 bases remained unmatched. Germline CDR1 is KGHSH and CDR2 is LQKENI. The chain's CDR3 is CASLRTGGTDTQYF. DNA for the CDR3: TGTGCCAGCCTACGGACAGGGGGCACAGATACGCAGTATTTT.

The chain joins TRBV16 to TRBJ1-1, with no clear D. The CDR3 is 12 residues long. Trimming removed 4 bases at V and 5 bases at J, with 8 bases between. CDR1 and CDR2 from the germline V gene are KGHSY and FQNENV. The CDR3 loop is CASSRKGTEAFF. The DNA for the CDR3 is TGTGCCAGCAGCCGTAAGGGAACTGAAGCTTTCTTT. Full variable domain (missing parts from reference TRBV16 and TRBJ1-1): GEEVAQTPKHLVRGEGQKAKLYCAPIKGHSYVFWYQQVLKNEFKFLISFQNENVFDETGMPKERFSAKCLPNSPCSLEIQATKLEDSAVYFCASSRKGTEAFFGQGTRLTVV.

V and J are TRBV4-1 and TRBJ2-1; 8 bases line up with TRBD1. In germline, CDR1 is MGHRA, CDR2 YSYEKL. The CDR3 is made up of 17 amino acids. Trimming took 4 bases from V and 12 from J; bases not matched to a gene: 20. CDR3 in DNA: TGCGCCAGCAGCCGATCCCCAGGGGGCGAAGAATTCGGCGGGCAGTTCTTC. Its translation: CASSRSPGGEEFGGQFF.

CDR3 DNA sequence: TGTGCCAGCAGCTCTAGCGGGAGCGCAGATACGCAGTATTTT. It translates to CASSSSGSADTQYF. The rearrangement joins TRBV4-2 to TRBJ2-3; TRBD2 aligns across 10 bases. From germline, CDR1 is LGHNA and CDR2 YNFKEQ. The CDR3 consists of 14 residues. Losses at the gene ends were 5 bases for V and 4 bases for J; bases not matched to a gene: 3.

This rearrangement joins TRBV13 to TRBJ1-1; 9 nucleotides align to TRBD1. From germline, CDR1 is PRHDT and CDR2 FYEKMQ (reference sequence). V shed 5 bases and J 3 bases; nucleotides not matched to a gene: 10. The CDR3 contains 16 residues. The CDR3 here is CASSRLTGGVHTEAFF. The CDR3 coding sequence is TGTGCCAGCAGCCGACTGACAGGGGGGGTTCACACTGAAGCTTTCTTT.

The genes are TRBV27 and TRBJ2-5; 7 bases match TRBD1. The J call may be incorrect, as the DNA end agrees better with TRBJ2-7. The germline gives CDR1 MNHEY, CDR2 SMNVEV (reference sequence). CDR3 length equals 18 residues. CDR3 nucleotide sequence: TGTGCCAGCAGTTCCGACGTTCCCTTACGGGACAGCTCCTACGAGCAGTACTTC. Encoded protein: CASSSDVPLRDSSYEQYF.

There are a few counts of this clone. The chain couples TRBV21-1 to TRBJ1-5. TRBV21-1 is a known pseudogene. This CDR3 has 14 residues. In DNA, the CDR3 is TGTGCCAGCAGCAACGGGCAGCGCAATCAGCCCCAGCATTTT. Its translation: CASSNGQRNQPQHF.

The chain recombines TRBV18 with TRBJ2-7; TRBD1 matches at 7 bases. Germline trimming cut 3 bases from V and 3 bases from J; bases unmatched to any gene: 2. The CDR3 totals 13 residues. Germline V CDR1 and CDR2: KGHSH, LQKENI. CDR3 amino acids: CASSPAGGYEQYF. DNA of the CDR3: TGTGCCAGCTCACCGGCAGGGGGCTACGAGCAGTACTTC.

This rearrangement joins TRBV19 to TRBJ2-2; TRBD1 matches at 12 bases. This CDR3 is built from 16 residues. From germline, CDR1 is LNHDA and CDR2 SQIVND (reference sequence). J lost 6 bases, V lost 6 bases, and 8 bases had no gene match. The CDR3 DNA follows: TGTGCCAGTAGGCGCATGGGACAGGGGGCATCCGGGGAGCTGTTTTTT. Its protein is CASRRMGQGASGELFF.

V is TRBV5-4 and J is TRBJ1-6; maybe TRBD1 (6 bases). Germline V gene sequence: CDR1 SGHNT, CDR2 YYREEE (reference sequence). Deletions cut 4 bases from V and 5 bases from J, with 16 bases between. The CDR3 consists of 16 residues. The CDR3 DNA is TGTGCCAGCAGCGCTACAGGGTTGGGAAATAATTCACCCCTCCACTTT. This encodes CASSATGLGNNSPLHF.

CDR3 residues: CASSIGHRANQPQHF. The CDR3 DNA reads as TGTGCCAGTAGTATCGGACATCGGGCAAATCAGCCCCAGCATTTT. The chain has TRBV19 and TRBJ1-5, with D possibly TRBD1 on 5 matching bases. This CDR3 comprises 15 residues. V lost 3 bases and J lost 4, with 13 bases in between. Germline CDR1 LNHDA, CDR2 SQIVND (reference sequence).

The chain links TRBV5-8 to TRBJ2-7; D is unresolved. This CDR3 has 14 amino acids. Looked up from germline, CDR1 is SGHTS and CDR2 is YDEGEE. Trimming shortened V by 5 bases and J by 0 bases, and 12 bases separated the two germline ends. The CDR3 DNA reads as TGTGCCAGCAGGGTAATAGACAACTCCTACGAGCAGTACTTC. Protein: CASRVIDNSYEQYF.

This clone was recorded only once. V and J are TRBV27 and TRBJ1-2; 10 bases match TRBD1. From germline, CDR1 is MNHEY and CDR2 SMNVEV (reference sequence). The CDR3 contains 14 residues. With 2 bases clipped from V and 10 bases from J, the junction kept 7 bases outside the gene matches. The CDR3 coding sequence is TGTGCCAGCAGTTTAGCAGGGACAGGGGCGGACTACACCTTC. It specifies CASSLAGTGADYTF.

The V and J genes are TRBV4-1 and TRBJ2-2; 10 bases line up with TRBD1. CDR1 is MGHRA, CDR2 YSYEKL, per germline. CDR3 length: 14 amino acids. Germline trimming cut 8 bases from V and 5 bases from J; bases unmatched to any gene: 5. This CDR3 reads CASSRDRGTGELFF. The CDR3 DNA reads TGCGCCAGCTCCCGGGACAGGGGTACCGGGGAGCTGTTTTTT.

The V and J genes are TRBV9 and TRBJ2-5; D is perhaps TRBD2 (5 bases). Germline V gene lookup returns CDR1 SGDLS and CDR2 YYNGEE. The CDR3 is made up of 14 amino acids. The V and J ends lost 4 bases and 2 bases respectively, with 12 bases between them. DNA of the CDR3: TGTGCCAGCAGCCCTGAGCGGTTACAAGAGACCCAGTACTTC. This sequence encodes CASSPERLQETQYF.

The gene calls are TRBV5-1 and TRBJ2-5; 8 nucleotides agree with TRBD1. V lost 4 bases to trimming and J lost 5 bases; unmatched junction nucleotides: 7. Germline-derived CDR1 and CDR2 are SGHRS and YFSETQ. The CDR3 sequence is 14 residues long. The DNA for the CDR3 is TGCGCCAGCAGCCTCGGGACAGGTTGGGAGACCCAGTACTTC. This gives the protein CASSLGTGWETQYF.

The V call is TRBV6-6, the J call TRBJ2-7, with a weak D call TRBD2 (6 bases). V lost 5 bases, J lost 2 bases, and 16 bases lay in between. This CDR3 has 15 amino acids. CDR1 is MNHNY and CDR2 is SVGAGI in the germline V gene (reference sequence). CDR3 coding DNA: TGTGCCAGCAGTAGTGGGCGGGGAAGAACCTACGAGCAGTACTTC. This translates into CASSSGRGRTYEQYF.

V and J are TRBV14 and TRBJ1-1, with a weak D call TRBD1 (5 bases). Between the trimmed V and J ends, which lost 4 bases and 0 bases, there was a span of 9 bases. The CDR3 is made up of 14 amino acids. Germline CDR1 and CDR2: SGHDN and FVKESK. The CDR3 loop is CASSRAGMNTEAFF. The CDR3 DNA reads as TGTGCCAGCAGCCGGGCAGGGATGAACACTGAAGCTTTCTTT.

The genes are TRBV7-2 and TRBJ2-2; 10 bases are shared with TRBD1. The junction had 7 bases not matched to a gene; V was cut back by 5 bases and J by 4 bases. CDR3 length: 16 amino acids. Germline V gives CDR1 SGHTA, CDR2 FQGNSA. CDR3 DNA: TGTGCCAGCAGCCTTCGACAGGGGGCGACCACCGGGGAGCTGTTTTTT. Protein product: CASSLRQGATTGELFF. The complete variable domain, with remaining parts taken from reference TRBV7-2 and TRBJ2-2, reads GAGVSQSPSNKVTEKGKDVELRCDPISGHTALYWYRQSLGQGLEFLIYFQGNSAPDKSGLPSDRFSAERTGGSVSTLTIQRTQQEDSAVYLCASSLRQGATTGELFFGEGSRLTVL.

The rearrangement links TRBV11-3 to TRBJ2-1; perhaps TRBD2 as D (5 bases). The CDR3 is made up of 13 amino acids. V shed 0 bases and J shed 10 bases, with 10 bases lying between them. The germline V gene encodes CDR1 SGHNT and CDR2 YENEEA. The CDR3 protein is CASSLDSIAEQFF. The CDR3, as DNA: TGTGCCAGCAGCTTAGATTCGATAGCGGAGCAGTTCTTC.

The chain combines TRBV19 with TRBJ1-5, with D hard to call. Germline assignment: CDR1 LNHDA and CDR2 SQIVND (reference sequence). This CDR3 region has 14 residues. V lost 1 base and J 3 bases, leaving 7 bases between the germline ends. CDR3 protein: CASSIVAVNQPQHF. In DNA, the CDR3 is TGTGCCAGTAGTATAGTTGCGGTCAATCAGCCCCAGCATTTT.